Included here is one T cell receptor beta chain sequence, with context. Antigen specificity is unknown. After removal of 5 bases from V and 4 bases from J, the junction contained 18 bases not matched to a gene. The CDR3 spans 18 residues. CDR1 is SEHNR and CDR2 is FQNEAQ in the germline V gene (reference sequence). Generated by immunoSEQ multiplex PCR, the TCRdb table keeps only in-frame clones and is missing some. Found here are fewer than 120,000 clones, around 81% of them singletons; the top ten hold about 4.6%. The data were obtained in a study of T cell responses to AZD1222 COVID-19 vaccine. For the study at large: Doses given second, at about 4 or about 12 weeks, were pooled. Overall study results and limits: White British donors predominated, females outnumbered males, and clonal diversity was possibly underestimated. Spike-specific TCR breadth and depth went up after people got two AZD1222 doses. Every sample of the repertoires postdated the peak T cell response.

V and J are TRBV7-9 and TRBJ2-7; 9 nucleotides match TRBD1. This sequence originates from an adult in good health. The sample here was peripheral blood, taken on day 0 of AZD1222 vaccination. In DNA, the CDR3 is TGTGCCAGCAGCCCCATAAGCGGGGACAGGGTTAGAGGGTACGAGCAGTACTTC. Encoded protein: CASSPISGDRVRGYEQYF.